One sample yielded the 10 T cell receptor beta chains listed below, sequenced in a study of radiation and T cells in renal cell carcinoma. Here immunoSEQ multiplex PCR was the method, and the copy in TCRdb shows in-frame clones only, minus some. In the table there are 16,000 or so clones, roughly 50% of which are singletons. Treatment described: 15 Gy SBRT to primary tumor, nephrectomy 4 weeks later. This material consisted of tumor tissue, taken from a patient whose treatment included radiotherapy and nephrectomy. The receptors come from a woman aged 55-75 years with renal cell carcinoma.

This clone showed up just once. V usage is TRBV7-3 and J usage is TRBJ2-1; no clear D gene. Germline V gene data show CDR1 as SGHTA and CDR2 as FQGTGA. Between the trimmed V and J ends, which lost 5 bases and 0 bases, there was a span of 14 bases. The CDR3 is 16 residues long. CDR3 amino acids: CASSPPDRSSYNEQFF. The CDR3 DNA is TGTGCCAGCAGCCCTCCGGACCGTTCCTCCTACAATGAGCAGTTCTTC.

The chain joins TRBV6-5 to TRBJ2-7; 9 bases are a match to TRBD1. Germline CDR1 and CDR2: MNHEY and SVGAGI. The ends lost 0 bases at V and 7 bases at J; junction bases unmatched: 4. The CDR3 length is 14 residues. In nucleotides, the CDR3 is TGTGCCAGCAGTTACTCCAACAGGGGGCGGGAGCAGTACTTC. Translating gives CASSYSNRGREQYF.

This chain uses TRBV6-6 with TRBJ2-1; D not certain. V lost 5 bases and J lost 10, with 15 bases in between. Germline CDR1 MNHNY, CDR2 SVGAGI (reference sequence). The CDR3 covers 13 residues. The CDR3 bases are TGTGCCAGCAGTCATTGGGCGGCTACGGAGCAGTTCTTC. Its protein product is CASSHWAATEQFF.

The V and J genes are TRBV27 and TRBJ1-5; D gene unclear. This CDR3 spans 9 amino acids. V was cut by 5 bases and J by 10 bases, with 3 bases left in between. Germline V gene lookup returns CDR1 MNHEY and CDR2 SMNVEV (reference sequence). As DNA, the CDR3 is TGTGCCAGCAGTCCCCCCCAGCATTTT. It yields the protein CASSPPQHF.

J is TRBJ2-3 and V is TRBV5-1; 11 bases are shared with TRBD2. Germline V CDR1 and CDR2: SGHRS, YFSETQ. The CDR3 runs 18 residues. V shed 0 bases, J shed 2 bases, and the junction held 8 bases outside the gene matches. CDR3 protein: CASSLAEGLAGFTDTQYF. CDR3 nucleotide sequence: TGCGCCAGCAGCTTGGCAGAAGGACTAGCGGGTTTCACAGATACGCAGTATTTT. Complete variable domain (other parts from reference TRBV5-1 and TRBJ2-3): KAGVTQTPRYLIKTRGQQVTLSCSPISGHRSVSWYQQTPGQGLQFLFEYFSETQRNKGNFPGRFSGRQFSNSRSEMNVSTLELGDSALYLCASSLAEGLAGFTDTQYFGPGTRLTVL.

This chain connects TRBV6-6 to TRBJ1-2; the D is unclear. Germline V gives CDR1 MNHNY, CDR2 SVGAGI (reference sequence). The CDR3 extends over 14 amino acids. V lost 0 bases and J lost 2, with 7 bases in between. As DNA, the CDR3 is TGTGCCAGCAGTTACTCGAAGAACAACTATGGCTACACCTTC. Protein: CASSYSKNNYGYTF.

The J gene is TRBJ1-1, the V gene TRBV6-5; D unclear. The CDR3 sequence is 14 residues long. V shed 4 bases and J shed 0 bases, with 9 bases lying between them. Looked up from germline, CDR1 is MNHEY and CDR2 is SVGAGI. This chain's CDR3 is CASSWTGMNTEAFF. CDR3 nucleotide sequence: TGTGCCAGCAGTTGGACCGGGATGAACACTGAAGCTTTCTTT.

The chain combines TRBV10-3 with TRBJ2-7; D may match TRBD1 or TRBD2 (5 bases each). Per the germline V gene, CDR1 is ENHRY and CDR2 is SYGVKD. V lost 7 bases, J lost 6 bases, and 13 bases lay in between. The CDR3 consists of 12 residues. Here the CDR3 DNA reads TGTGCCATCAAGGGCAGGGCGGGCGAGCAGTACTTC. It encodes CAIKGRAGEQYF.

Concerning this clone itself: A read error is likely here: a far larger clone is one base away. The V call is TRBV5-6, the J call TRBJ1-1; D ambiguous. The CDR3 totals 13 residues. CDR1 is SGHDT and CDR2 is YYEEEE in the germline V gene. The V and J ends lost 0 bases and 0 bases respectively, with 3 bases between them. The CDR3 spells CASSLDVNTEAFF. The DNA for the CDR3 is TGTGCCAGCAGCTTGGACGTGAACACTGAAGCTTTCTTT. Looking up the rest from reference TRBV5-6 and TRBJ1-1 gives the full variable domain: DAGVTQSPTHLIKTRGQQVTLRCSPKSGHDTVSWYQQALGQGPQFIFQYYEEEERQRGNFPDRFSGHQFPNYSSELNVNALLLGDSALYLCASSLDVNTEAFFGQGTRLTVV.

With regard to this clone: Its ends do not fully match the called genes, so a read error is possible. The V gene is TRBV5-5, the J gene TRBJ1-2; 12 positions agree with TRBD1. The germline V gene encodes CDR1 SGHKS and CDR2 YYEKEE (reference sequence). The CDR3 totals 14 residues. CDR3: CVSRLGTGGSGYTF. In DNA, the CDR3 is TGTGTCAGCAGGTTAGGGACAGGGGGCTCTGGCTACACCTTC.